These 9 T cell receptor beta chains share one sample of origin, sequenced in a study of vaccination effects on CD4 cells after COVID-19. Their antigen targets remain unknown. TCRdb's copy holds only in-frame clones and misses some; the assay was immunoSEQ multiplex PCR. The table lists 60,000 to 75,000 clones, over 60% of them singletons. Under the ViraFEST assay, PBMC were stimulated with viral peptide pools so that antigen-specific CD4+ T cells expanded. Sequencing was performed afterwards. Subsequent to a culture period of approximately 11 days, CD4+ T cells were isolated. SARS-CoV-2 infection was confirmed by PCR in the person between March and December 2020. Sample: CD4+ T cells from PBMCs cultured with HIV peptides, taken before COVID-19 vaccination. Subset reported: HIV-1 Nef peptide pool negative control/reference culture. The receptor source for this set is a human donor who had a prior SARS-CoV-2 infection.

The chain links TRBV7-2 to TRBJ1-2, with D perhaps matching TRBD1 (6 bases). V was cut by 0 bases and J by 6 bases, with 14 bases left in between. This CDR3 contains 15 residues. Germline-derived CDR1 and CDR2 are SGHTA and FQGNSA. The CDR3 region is CASSLAGWGANGYTF. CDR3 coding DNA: TGTGCCAGCAGCTTAGCAGGTTGGGGGGCGAATGGCTACACCTTC. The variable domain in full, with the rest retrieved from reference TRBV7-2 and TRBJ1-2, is GAGVSQSPSNKVTEKGKDVELRCDPISGHTALYWYRQSLGQGLEFLIYFQGNSAPDKSGLPSDRFSAERTGGSVSTLTIQRTQQEDSAVYLCASSLAGWGANGYTFGSGTRLTVV.

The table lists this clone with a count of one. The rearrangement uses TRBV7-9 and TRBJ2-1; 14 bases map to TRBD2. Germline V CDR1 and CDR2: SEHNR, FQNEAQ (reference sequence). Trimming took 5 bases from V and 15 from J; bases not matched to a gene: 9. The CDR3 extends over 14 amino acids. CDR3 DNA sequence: TGTGCCAGCAGCGTTACCGGGACTAGCGGGAGAAGGTTCTTC. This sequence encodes CASSVTGTSGRRFF.

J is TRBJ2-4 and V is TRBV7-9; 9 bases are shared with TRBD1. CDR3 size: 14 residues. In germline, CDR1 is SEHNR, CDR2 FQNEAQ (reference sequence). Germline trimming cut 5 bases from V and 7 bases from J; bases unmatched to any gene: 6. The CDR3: CASSRGQGWNIQYF. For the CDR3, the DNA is TGTGCCAGCAGCCGTGGACAGGGGTGGAACATTCAGTACTTC.

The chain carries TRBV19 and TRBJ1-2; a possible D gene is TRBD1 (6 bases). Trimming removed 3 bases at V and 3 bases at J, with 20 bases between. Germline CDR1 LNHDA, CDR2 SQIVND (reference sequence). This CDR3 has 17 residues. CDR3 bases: TGTGCCAGTAGTATCATCAGGGGTCAACGGGGTGACTATGGCTACACCTTC. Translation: CASSIIRGQRGDYGYTF.

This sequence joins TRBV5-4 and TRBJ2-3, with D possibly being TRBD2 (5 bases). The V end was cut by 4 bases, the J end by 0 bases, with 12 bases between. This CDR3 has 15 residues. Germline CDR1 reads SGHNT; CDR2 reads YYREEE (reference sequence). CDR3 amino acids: CASSLDSTSTDTQYF. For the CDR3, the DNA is TGTGCCAGCAGCCTGGACTCGACGAGCACAGATACGCAGTATTTT.

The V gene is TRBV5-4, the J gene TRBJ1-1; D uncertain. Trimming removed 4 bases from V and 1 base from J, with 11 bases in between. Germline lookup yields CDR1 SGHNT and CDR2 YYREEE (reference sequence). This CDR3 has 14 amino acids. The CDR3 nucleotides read TGTGCCAGCAGCGCGGTTCTCCCGAACACTGAAGCTTTCTTT. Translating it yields CASSAVLPNTEAFF.

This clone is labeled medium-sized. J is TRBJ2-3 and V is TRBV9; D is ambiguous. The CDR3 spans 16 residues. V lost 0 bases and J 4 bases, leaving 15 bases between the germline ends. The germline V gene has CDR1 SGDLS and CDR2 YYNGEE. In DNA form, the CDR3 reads TGTGCCAGCAGCGTAGCGGTGAATTTGGGCTCAGATACGCAGTATTTT. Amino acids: CASSVAVNLGSDTQYF.

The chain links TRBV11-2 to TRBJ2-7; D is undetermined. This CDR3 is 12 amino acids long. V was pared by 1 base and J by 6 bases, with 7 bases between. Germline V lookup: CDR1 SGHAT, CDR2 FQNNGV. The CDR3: CASSLAGGEQYF. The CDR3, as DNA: TGTGCCAGCAGCTTAGCGGGTGGCGAGCAGTACTTC.

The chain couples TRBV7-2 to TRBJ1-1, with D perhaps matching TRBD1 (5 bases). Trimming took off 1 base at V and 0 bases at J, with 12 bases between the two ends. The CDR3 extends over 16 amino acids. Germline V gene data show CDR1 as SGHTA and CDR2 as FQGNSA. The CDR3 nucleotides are TGTGCCAGCAGCTTAGGGGGCAGGGCCCTGAACACTGAAGCTTTCTTT. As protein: CASSLGGRALNTEAFF.